This T cell receptor beta chain was observed in a study of T cell responses to AZD1222 COVID-19 vaccine. Libraries were prepared by immunoSEQ multiplex PCR; TCRdb keeps only in-frame clonotypes and omits some of them. The table lists around 99,000 clones, about 85% of them singletons. Study-wide results and caveats: Recipients of AZD1222 seropositive at baseline numbered only 5 or 6. Nearly half of the spike-specific TCRs reportedly recognize variant regions that carry no mutations.

With respect to this clone: The antigen is undetermined.

The CDR3 runs 16 residues. V gave up 1 base and J gave up 4 bases, with 16 bases separating them. Germline V gives CDR1 MGHDK, CDR2 SYGVNS. Sample: peripheral blood, taken 28 days after the second AZD1222 dose. The origin of this receptor is an adult who received the AZD1222 COVID-19 vaccine. The chain is built from TRBV25-1 and TRBJ1-2, with unresolved D. The CDR3 nucleotides are TGTGCCAGCAGTGAATCTAGGACCTCACGGGGCTATGGCTACACCTTC. Encoded protein: CASSESRTSRGYGYTF.